This T cell receptor (beta chain) was identified during a study of Tregs in tolerant kidney transplant recipients. The study's findings and limits: This study did not directly address biological reproducibility. Activated donor B cell expansion appeared to reveal the most relevant donor-specific TCRbeta repertoire. Donor-specific Treg expansion exceeded global Treg expansion in tolerant patients, suggesting antigen drive.

Mixed chimerism was transient after nonmyeloablative marrow transplants from related graft donors. About this clone: Its antigen is undetermined.

The ends lost 6 bases at V and 4 bases at J; junction bases unmatched: 12. The CDR3 extends over 17 amino acids. Germline CDR1 MGHDK, CDR2 SYGVNS. The data were produced by immunoSEQ multiplex PCR, yet TCRdb's version contains in-frame clones alone and is incomplete. Counted here are about 100,000 clones, 80% to 95% occurring once; the ten biggest clones make up 1.5% to 2%. The chain has TRBV25-1 and TRBJ1-4, with 9 bases identical to TRBD1. Material: CD4+ T cells from blood (PBMCs), obtained 12 months after the transplant. The clonotype comes from a human patient who received a combined kidney and bone marrow transplant. Some T cells could come from the graft donor. CDR3 sequence: CASRNHGTGLHNEKLFF. The CDR3 DNA reads TGTGCCAGCAGGAACCACGGGACAGGGCTGCATAATGAAAAACTGTTTTTT.